One T cell receptor beta chain is described in this entry. Assay used: immunoSEQ multiplex PCR; TCRdb lists only in-frame clones, some missing. The sample includes roughly 110,000 clones, around nine tenths seen only once; the top ten take about 19%. The data derive from a study of blood T cell repertoires in COVID-19. V gave up 0 bases and J gave up 4 bases, with 8 bases separating them. This CDR3 has 14 residues. Per germline, CDR1 SGDLS and CDR2 YYNGEE. The chain joins TRBV9 to TRBJ1-3, with no clear D. The clonotype was recovered from a human donor with acute or convalescent COVID-19. The donor label of this sample is uncertain. What was sequenced was peripheral blood. This CDR3 is CASSVVGAGNTIYF. The CDR3 coding sequence is TGTGCCAGCAGCGTAGTTGGAGCCGGAAACACCATATATTTT.